This entry describes one TCR beta chain. The antigen is not known. This sample was taken from a study of beta chain features in type 1 diabetes. Germline V lookup: CDR1 ENHRY, CDR2 SYGVKD. Trimming cost V 8 bases and J 3 bases, with 14 bases left between them. This CDR3 comprises 14 residues. The study's findings and limits: Whether HLA type affects TCRB rearrangement stayed undetermined in the present work. Overrepresentation of cells with high TCR expression could result from cDNA sequencing. People with Type 1 diabetes carried modestly yet significantly shorter TCRB CDR3s in all four CD4+ subsets. Among type 1 diabetes patients, VDJ junctions had fewer insertions and more deletions.

Stem cell-like memory, regulatory, central memory and naive CD4+ cells were sorted via CD45RO/CCR7/CD25/CD127/CD95/CD27. The isolated RNA, all of it, was reverse transcribed, so expressed TCRB transcripts were what got sequenced. The table came from immunoSEQ multiplex PCR; TCRdb's copy has only in-frame clones and leaves some out. Among around 160,000 clones listed, around 8.6% were seen once. This chain links TRBV10-3 with TRBJ1-5; a possible D gene is TRBD1 (5 bases). This TCR came from a young woman with type 1 diabetes. The sequenced material came from central memory CD4+ T cells from blood. CDR3 amino acids: CAIGLGGYNQPQHF. The CDR3 region has the DNA TGTGCCATCGGCTTGGGGGGATACAATCAGCCCCAGCATTTT.